These 32 T cell receptor beta chains share one sample of origin, sequenced in a study of cytomegalovirus exposure and HLA in healthy donors. PCR employed 60 Vbeta and 13 Jbeta primers. Assay used: immunoSEQ multiplex PCR; TCRdb lists only in-frame clones, some missing. The repertoire holds roughly 120,000 clones, with around 10% as singletons. Sequences were obtained from PBMCs. The receptors were sampled from a man aged 25 to 40 in good health and CMV-seronegative.

The V gene is TRBV16, the J gene TRBJ1-1; D is undetermined. This CDR3 has 15 amino acids. The germline CDR1 and CDR2 sequences are KGHSY and FQNENV. V lost 0 bases, J lost 0 bases, and 8 bases lay in between. The CDR3 loop is CASSQSPRMNTEAFF. DNA of the CDR3: TGTGCCAGCAGCCAATCTCCCAGGATGAACACTGAAGCTTTCTTT. Full variable domain (missing parts from reference TRBV16 and TRBJ1-1): GEEVAQTPKHLVRGEGQKAKLYCAPIKGHSYVFWYQQVLKNEFKFLISFQNENVFDETGMPKERFSAKCLPNSPCSLEIQATKLEDSAVYFCASSQSPRMNTEAFFGQGTRLTVV.

In this sample, this clone turned up a few times. V usage is TRBV5-1 and J usage is TRBJ2-7, with TRBD2 as a possible D gene (5 bases). Per germline, CDR1 SGHRS and CDR2 YFSETQ. The CDR3 loop spans 15 amino acids. V was trimmed by 0 bases and J by 7 bases, leaving 17 bases between them. CDR3 nucleotides: TGCGCCAGCAGCTTGGAACGGTACGCCCCGGGGGAGCAGTACTTC. Amino acids: CASSLERYAPGEQYF.

The rearrangement joins TRBV19 to TRBJ1-2, with 9 bases identical to TRBD1. V lost 2 bases, J lost 4 bases, and 5 bases stayed unmatched. This CDR3 is built from 15 residues. Germline values: CDR1 LNHDA, CDR2 SQIVND (reference sequence). The CDR3 DNA reads TGTGCCAGTAGTATAAAGACAGGGGGAAGCTATGGCTACACCTTC. Its protein is CASSIKTGGSYGYTF.

V and J are TRBV7-2 and TRBJ1-6; the D gene is possibly TRBD1 (6 bases). Trimming left V 5 bases short and J 7 bases short, with 15 bases between. The CDR3 is 15 amino acids. Per the germline V gene, CDR1 is SGHTA and CDR2 is FQGNSA. CDR3 protein: CASSRGDISNSPLHF. The CDR3 DNA sequence: TGTGCCAGCAGCCGAGGGGACATTTCAAATTCACCCCTCCACTTT. Combining the CDR3 with reference TRBV7-2 and TRBJ1-6 gives the whole variable domain GAGVSQSPSNKVTEKGKDVELRCDPISGHTALYWYRQSLGQGLEFLIYFQGNSAPDKSGLPSDRFSAERTGGSVSTLTIQRTQQEDSAVYLCASSRGDISNSPLHFGNGTRLTVT.

The V gene is TRBV28, the J gene TRBJ2-1; D is perhaps TRBD2 (5 bases). This CDR3 is built from 14 residues. Trimming stripped 6 bases from V and 0 bases from J, with 9 bases between. Germline CDR1 and CDR2: MDHEN and SYDVKM. The CDR3: CASSPAVSYNEQFF. The DNA of the CDR3 is TGTGCCAGCAGCCCAGCGGTCTCCTACAATGAGCAGTTCTTC.

This clone was seen a handful of times. The chain carries TRBV5-1 and TRBJ2-1, with 7 bases fitting TRBD1. Germline V gene sequence: CDR1 SGHRS, CDR2 YFSETQ. The CDR3 runs 14 residues. Trimming removed 4 bases from V and 7 bases from J; junction bases left unmatched: 8. The CDR3 is CASSPYGQENEQFF. DNA of the CDR3: TGCGCCAGCAGCCCCTACGGACAGGAAAATGAGCAGTTCTTC.

The CDR3 loop is CASSLRSGGETQYF. As DNA, the CDR3 is TGTGCCAGCAGCTTACGGTCGGGAGGAGAGACCCAGTACTTC. V usage is TRBV14 and J usage is TRBJ2-5; TRBD2 agrees at 7 bases. V lost 5 bases to trimming and J lost 4 bases; unmatched junction nucleotides: 7. The germline CDR1 and CDR2 sequences are SGHDN and FVKESK. The CDR3 covers 14 residues.

This chain links TRBV2 with TRBJ2-5, with 9 bases aligning to TRBD1. V lost 7 bases to trimming and J lost 5 bases; unmatched junction nucleotides: 8. Germline V gene data show CDR1 as SNHLY and CDR2 as FYNNEI. This CDR3 region has 14 residues. The chain's CDR3 is CASIGAGTGETQYF. The CDR3 DNA follows: TGTGCCAGCATTGGAGCCGGGACAGGGGAGACCCAGTACTTC.

This clone was found a few times. The V call is TRBV30, the J call TRBJ2-7, with D unresolved. Germline assignment: CDR1 GTSNPN and CDR2 SVGIG (reference sequence). The CDR3 sequence is 13 residues long. V was trimmed by 2 bases and J by 5 bases, leaving 13 bases between them. CDR3 region: CAWSSRQANEQYF. In nucleotides, the CDR3 is TGTGCCTGGAGTAGTCGGCAGGCAAACGAGCAGTACTTC.

This clone was counted only a few times. V usage is TRBV5-6 and J usage is TRBJ2-1; D remains ambiguous. CDR3 length equals 13 residues. V was pared by 5 bases and J by 10 bases, with 16 bases between. The germline V gene encodes CDR1 SGHDT and CDR2 YYEEEE. Written as DNA, the CDR3 is TGTGCCAGCAGTCCCACCGTCCAGACAGAGCAGTTCTTC. As protein: CASSPTVQTEQFF.

This clone was counted between two and nine times. The chain combines TRBV5-1 with TRBJ1-2; possibly TRBD1 for D (6 bases). Germline values: CDR1 SGHRS, CDR2 YFSETQ. The V gene lost 4 bases and the J gene lost 3 bases, with 16 bases spanning the gap. This CDR3 is built from 15 residues. The DNA for the CDR3 is TGCGCCAGCAGCCCCCTGGGGGCCAGAGACTATGGCTACACCTTC. The encoded protein is CASSPLGARDYGYTF.

The chain employs TRBV13 and TRBJ2-7, with D possibly TRBD1 on 8 matching bases. The CDR3 totals 14 residues. V was shortened by 4 bases and J by 5 bases, with 15 bases between the two germline ends. Per the germline V gene, CDR1 is PRHDT and CDR2 is FYEKMQ (reference sequence). DNA for the CDR3: TGTGCCAGCAGCTCCACAGGGGGGGGCGACGAGCAGTACTTC. It yields the protein CASSSTGGGDEQYF.

This clone was observed a few times. J is TRBJ2-3 and V is TRBV2, with TRBD2 matching over 10 bases. This CDR3 region has 15 residues. Looked up from germline, CDR1 is SNHLY and CDR2 is FYNNEI. Germline trimming cut 3 bases from V and 5 bases from J; bases unmatched to any gene: 5. The CDR3 reads CASSEERGGQDTQYF. As DNA, the CDR3 is TGTGCCAGCAGTGAGGAGCGGGGGGGCCAAGATACGCAGTATTTT.

Here the CDR3 DNA reads TGTGCCTGGAGTGTACTAGCGGGGGGGAAAGAGACCCAGTACTTC. It encodes CAWSVLAGGKETQYF. The rearrangement joins TRBV30 to TRBJ2-5; 13 bases agree with TRBD2. The germline gives CDR1 GTSNPN, CDR2 SVGIG (reference sequence). This CDR3 is built from 15 residues. V dropped 0 bases and J dropped 3; count of bases not matched to a gene: 1.

V gene TRBV6-5 combines with J gene TRBJ2-7; 11 nucleotides align to TRBD2. Losses at the gene ends were 0 bases for V and 2 bases for J; bases not matched to a gene: 3. The CDR3 has 16 residues. The germline V gene has CDR1 MNHEY and CDR2 SVGAGI. This CDR3 reads CASSYSLAGGPYEQYF. CDR3 DNA: TGTGCCAGCAGTTACTCGCTAGCGGGAGGACCCTACGAGCAGTACTTC.

In its sample, this clone was seen a few times. The chain has TRBV29-1 and TRBJ1-2; unclear D gene. Germline V gene sequence: CDR1 SQVTM, CDR2 ANQGSEA. CDR3 length equals 12 residues. V lost 4 bases and J 2 bases, leaving 8 bases between the germline ends. CDR3 protein: CSVGSQNYGYTF. CDR3 coding DNA: TGCAGCGTTGGATCCCAGAACTATGGCTACACCTTC.

The rearrangement uses TRBV7-9 and TRBJ2-7, with 8 bases fitting TRBD2. Germline loops: CDR1 SEHNR, CDR2 FQNEAQ (reference sequence). CDR3 length equals 16 residues. The ends lost 5 bases at V and 7 bases at J; junction bases unmatched: 16. CDR3 nucleotides: TGTGCCAGCAGCGAGTACTCGGCGGGGGGTGTGGAGGAGCAGTACTTC. This sequence encodes CASSEYSAGGVEEQYF.

This clone was counted a few times. This sequence joins TRBV7-9 and TRBJ1-2, with 10 bases aligning to TRBD1. This CDR3 region has 15 residues. Trimming removed 4 bases from V and 7 bases from J; junction bases left unmatched: 9. Germline assignment: CDR1 SEHNR and CDR2 FQNEAQ (reference sequence). The CDR3 nucleotides read TGTGCCAGCAGCTCACCCCCGGACAGGGGGTTTGGCTACACCTTC. Its protein product is CASSSPPDRGFGYTF.

V usage is TRBV2 and J usage is TRBJ2-7; TRBD1 matches 8 bases. Germline-derived CDR1 and CDR2 are SNHLY and FYNNEI. V gave up 8 bases and J gave up 7 bases; unmatched junction bases: 19. The CDR3 has 16 residues. CDR3 sequence: CASLNGQAGGIEEQYF. In nucleotides, the CDR3 is TGTGCCAGCTTGAATGGTCAAGCAGGGGGCATAGAGGAGCAGTACTTC.

This clone appeared a few times. This sequence joins TRBV10-3 and TRBJ1-1; perhaps TRBD1 as D (5 bases). V dropped 10 bases and J dropped 0 bases, with 12 bases sitting between them. Germline lookup yields CDR1 ENHRY and CDR2 SYGVKD. The CDR3 has 13 amino acids. In DNA, the CDR3 is TGTGCCACCACCGGGACTGTGAACACTGAAGCTTTCTTT. Amino acids: CATTGTVNTEAFF.

This clone turned up a few times. The V and J genes are TRBV12-5 and TRBJ1-4, with TRBD1 as a possible D gene (6 bases). This CDR3 spans 13 amino acids. Germline V gives CDR1 LGHNT, CDR2 FRNRAP. Trimming shortened V by 6 bases and J by 6 bases, and 11 bases separated the two germline ends. The CDR3 coding sequence is TGTGCTAGTGGAGCAGGGGTTGATGAAAAACTGTTTTTT. Amino acids: CASGAGVDEKLFF.

A few counts support this clone. V is TRBV5-6 and J is TRBJ2-7; D gene ambiguous. The CDR3 is 12 residues long. V was cut by 1 base and J by 7 bases, with 9 bases left in between. In germline, CDR1 is SGHDT, CDR2 YYEEEE. The CDR3 loop reads CASSLSQREQYF. The CDR3 region has the DNA TGTGCCAGCAGCTTGAGCCAGAGGGAGCAGTACTTC.

The gene calls are TRBV4-1 and TRBJ1-1, with D unresolved. The CDR3 is 18 residues long. Between the trimmed V and J ends, which lost 2 bases and 0 bases, there was a span of 19 bases. The germline V gene encodes CDR1 MGHRA and CDR2 YSYEKL. CDR3 coding DNA: TGCGCCAGCAGCCAAAGCGGTCTCAATGCGGGGTTGAACACTGAAGCTTTCTTT. Encoded protein: CASSQSGLNAGLNTEAFF.

The chain uses TRBV6-5 and TRBJ1-1; 7 bases match TRBD1. V lost 4 bases, J lost 4 bases, and 6 bases stayed unmatched. Germline V CDR1 and CDR2: MNHEY, SVGAGI. This CDR3 has 14 residues. CDR3 in DNA: TGTGCCAGCAGTTCTGAACAGGGGACCACTGAAGCTTTCTTT. It specifies CASSSEQGTTEAFF.

The chain combines TRBV10-2 with TRBJ1-5; possibly TRBD1 for D (6 bases). The CDR3 runs to 16 residues. The germline V gene encodes CDR1 WSHSY and CDR2 SAAADI. Trimming shortened V by 0 bases and J by 7 bases, and 16 bases separated the two germline ends. CDR3 amino acids: CASSESRGAGKQPQHF. For the CDR3, the DNA is TGCGCCAGCAGTGAGTCGCGGGGGGCAGGGAAGCAGCCCCAGCATTTT.

This clone was seen a few times. The chain carries TRBV5-1 and TRBJ1-4; TRBD1 is a possible D gene (5 bases). The CDR3 loop spans 15 amino acids. V lost 0 bases, J lost 7 bases, and 13 bases lay in between. Per germline, CDR1 SGHRS and CDR2 YFSETQ. CDR3 nucleotide sequence: TGCGCCAGCAGCTTGGAAGGCACGGGGGGTGAAAAACTGTTTTTT. Protein: CASSLEGTGGEKLFF.

This rearrangement joins TRBV11-3 to TRBJ2-7; a possible D gene is TRBD1 (6 bases). The CDR3 extends over 16 amino acids. Germline lookup yields CDR1 SGHNT and CDR2 YENEEA. V lost 1 base, J lost 0 bases, and 13 bases lay in between. The CDR3 DNA follows: TGTGCCAGCAGCTTAGGACCAGGGGAGAGCTCCTACGAGCAGTACTTC. Translating it yields CASSLGPGESSYEQYF.

V and J are TRBV29-1 and TRBJ2-3, with TRBD2 identical over 9 bases. This CDR3 comprises 14 residues. With 5 bases clipped from V and 4 bases from J, the junction kept 7 bases outside the gene matches. Germline V CDR1 and CDR2: SQVTM, ANQGSEA. The CDR3 region is CSVWVSGGSDTQYF. In DNA form, the CDR3 reads TGCAGCGTTTGGGTTAGCGGGGGATCAGATACGCAGTATTTT.

The chain carries TRBV6-5 and TRBJ1-1, with D perhaps TRBD1 (5 bases). The CDR3 has 15 amino acids. In germline, CDR1 is MNHEY, CDR2 SVGAGI. V gave up 4 bases and J gave up 4 bases, with 16 bases separating them. The CDR3 region has the DNA TGTGCCAGCAGTTCCTGGGGGGTTCGGAGCACTGAAGCTTTCTTT. Protein sequence: CASSSWGVRSTEAFF.

This clone was observed a few times. This chain connects TRBV11-3 to TRBJ2-2; TRBD2 is a possible D gene (6 bases). This CDR3 comprises 15 residues. Trimming shortened V by 4 bases and J by 1 base, and 10 bases separated the two germline ends. Germline CDR1 reads SGHNT; CDR2 reads YENEEA. This chain's CDR3 is CASSSGSGNTGELFF. The CDR3 DNA is TGTGCCAGCAGCTCCGGGAGCGGGAACACCGGGGAGCTGTTTTTT.

The chain employs TRBV6-5 and TRBJ2-3, with D possibly matching TRBD2 (5 bases). Germline V gives CDR1 MNHEY, CDR2 SVGAGI. V lost 2 bases and J lost 0, with 12 bases in between. This CDR3 has 16 residues. CDR3 sequence reads: CASSYGSAPSTDTQYF. The CDR3 DNA reads TGTGCCAGCAGTTACGGGAGCGCTCCTAGCACAGATACGCAGTATTTT.

The chain joins TRBV27 to TRBJ1-1, with D maybe TRBD1 (6 bases). Trimming removed 5 bases at V and 5 bases at J, with 21 bases between. The CDR3 extends over 16 amino acids. Germline assignment: CDR1 MNHEY and CDR2 SMNVEV (reference sequence). CDR3 coding DNA: TGTGCCAGCAGTAACCGGGTCTTCGGGGGGGCGACTGAAGCTTTCTTT. It specifies CASSNRVFGGATEAFF.